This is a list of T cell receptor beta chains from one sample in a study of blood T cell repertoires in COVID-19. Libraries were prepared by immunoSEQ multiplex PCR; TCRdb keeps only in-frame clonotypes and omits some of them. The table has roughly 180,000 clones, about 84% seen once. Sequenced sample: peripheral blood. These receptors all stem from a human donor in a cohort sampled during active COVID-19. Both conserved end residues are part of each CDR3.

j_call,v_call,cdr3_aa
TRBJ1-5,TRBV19,CASRPWDSQPQHF
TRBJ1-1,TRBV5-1,CASSPPRQGGTEAFF
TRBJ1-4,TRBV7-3,CASSLGQPFYEKLFF
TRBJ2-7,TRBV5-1,CASSFYGGADQQYF
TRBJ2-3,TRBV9,CASSVVSGVTDTQYF
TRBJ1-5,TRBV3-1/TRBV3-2,CASSQDPVIGDQPQHF
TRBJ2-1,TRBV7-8,CASSSRLAGGLPYNEQFF
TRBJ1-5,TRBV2,CASSETGTVSQPQHF
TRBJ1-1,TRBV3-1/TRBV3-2,CASTNDNRGGSEAFF
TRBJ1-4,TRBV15,CATSRDAGFEKLFF
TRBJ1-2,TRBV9,CASSGQGVSNYGYTF
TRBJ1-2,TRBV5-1,CASSEDRVHGYTF
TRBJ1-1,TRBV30,CAWRGGQTTSEAFF
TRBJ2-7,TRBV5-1,CASSYWGGKGYEQYF
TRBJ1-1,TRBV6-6,CAARRAGNTEAFF
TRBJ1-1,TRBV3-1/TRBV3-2,CASSQVNRGNTEAFF
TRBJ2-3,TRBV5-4,CASSLHNRGGTDTQYF
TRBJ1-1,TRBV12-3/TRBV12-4,CASSLSTGTEAFF
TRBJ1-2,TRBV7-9,CASSLRDRLDRDGYTF
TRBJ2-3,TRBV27,CASSLIAGVGTDTQYF
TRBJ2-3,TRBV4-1,CASSQSLRLAGGLSSADTQYF
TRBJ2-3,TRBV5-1,CASSLRRARTDTQYF
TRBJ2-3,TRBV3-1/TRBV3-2,CASSQVALAASTDTQYF
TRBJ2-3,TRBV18,CASSQSGSTDTQYF
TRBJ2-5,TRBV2,CASSDGTGEETQYF
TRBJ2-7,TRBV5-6,CASSITQGVYEQYF
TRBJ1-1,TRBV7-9,CASSSLTEAFF
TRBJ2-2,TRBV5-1,CASRVVQGTGELFF
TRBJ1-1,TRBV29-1,CSVTGQANTEAFF
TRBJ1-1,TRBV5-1,CASSLSTGDDTEAFF
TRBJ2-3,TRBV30,CAWTSQDTQYF
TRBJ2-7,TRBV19,CATTVGSGAYEQYF
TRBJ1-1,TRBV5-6,CASSLEAGVNTEAFF
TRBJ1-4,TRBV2,CASSGQVAEKLFF
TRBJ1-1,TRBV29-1,CSVATGGGRENTEAFF
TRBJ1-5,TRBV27,CASSLVQGVNQPQHF
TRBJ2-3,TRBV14,CASSQAGADTQYF
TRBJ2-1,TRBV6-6,CASSRGYNEQFF
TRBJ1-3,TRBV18,CASSPVQGKAPGNTIYF
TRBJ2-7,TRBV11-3,CASSLASGATYEQYF
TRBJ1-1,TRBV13,CASSSRDSYNTEAFF
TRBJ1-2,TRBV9,CASSGRQGTYGYTF
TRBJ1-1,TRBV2,CASTPDRLNTEAFF
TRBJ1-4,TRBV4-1,CASSRGQGTGDEKLFF
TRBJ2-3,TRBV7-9,CASSLPGQGPDTQYF
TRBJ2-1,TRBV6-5,CASSYSSYNEQFF
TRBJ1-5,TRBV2,CASSERFIHQPQHF
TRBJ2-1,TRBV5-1,CASTSGWPDNEQFF
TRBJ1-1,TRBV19,CASSATGRPEAFF
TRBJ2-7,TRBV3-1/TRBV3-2,CASSQADLDRVNEQYF
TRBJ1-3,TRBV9,CASSVGGQAGNTIYF
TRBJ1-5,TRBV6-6,CASRRGQGLNQPQHF
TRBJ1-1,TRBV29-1,CSVGWPRENTEAFF
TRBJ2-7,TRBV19,CASSIGFSDSAYEQYF